This T cell receptor (beta chain) was sequenced for a study of blood T cells in healthy people across ages. Then a second PCR, running roughly 6 to 11 cycles, was carried out with a sample-barcoded 5' primer and a J-beta primer mix. Each single sample gave us at least 2.5 million CDR3-containing paired-end reads. TCRdb analysed the 5' RACE reads with MiXCR anew, one entry per CDR3 protein. Of hundreds of thousands of distinct CDR3 sequences in the sample, 35% to 50% were seen once. The V end lost 4 bases, the J end lost 5 bases, and 11 bases lay between the germline ends. Germline V gene data show CDR1 as SGHRS and CDR2 as YFSETQ. CDR3 length: 13 amino acids. All donors came from Russia, were Caucasian and healthy, and spanned ages roughly 6 to 100. Study-wide points: A conclusive naive versus antigen-experienced comparison was prevented by the unsorted PBMCs.

Points on this clonotype: Its antigen is undetermined.

V gene TRBV5-1 combines with J gene TRBJ2-3, with D perhaps TRBD1 or TRBD2 (5 bases each). The sequencing sample was made of blood. This clonotype originated in a man at least 80 years old in good health. CDR3 DNA sequence: TGCGCCAGCAGCCGGGGCGGAGAAGATACGCAGTATTTT. This gives the protein CASSRGGEDTQYF.